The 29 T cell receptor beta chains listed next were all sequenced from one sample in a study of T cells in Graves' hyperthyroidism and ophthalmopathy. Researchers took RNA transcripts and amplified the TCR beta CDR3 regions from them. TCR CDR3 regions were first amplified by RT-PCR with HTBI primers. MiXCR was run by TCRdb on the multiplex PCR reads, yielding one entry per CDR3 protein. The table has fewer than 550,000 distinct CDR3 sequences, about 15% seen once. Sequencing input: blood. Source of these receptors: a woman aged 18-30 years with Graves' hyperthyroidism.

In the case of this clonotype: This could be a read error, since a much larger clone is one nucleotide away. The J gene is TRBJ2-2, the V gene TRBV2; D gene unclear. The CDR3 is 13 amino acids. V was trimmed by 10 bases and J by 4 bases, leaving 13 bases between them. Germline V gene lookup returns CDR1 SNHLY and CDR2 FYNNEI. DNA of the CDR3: TGTGCCAACAAGGCAATTGGCACCGGGGAGCTGTTTTTT. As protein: CANKAIGTGELFF. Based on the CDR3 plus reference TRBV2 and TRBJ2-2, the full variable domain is EPEVTQTPSHQVTQMGQEVILRCVPISNHLYFYWYRQILGQKVEFLVSFYNNEISEKSEIFDDQFSVERPDGSNFTLKIRSTKLEDSAMYFCANKAIGTGELFFGEGSRLTVL.

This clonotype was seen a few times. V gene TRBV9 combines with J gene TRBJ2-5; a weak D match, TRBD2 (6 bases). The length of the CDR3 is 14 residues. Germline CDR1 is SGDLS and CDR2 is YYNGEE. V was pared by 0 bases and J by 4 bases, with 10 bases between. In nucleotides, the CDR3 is TGTGCCAGCAGCGTAGGCGGGACGGTAGAGACCCAGTACTTC. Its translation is CASSVGGTVETQYF.

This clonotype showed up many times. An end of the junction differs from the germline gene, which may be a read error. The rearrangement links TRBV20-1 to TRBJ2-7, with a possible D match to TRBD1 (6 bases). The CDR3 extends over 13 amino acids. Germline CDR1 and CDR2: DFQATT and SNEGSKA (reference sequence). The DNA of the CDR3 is TGCAGTGCGAGAGGGGGTCCCTTCTACGAGCAGTACTTC. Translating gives CSARGGPFYEQYF.

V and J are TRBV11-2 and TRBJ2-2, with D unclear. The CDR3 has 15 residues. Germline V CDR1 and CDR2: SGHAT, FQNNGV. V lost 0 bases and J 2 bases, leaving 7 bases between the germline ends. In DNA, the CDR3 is TGTGCCAGCAGCTTAGAATTGTCTAACACCGGGGAGCTGTTTTTT. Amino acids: CASSLELSNTGELFF.

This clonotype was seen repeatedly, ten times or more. The CDR3 here is CSARDPEGGPNEQFF. The CDR3, as DNA: TGCAGTGCTAGAGATCCTGAGGGAGGGCCGAATGAGCAGTTCTTC. The chain combines TRBV20-1 with TRBJ2-1; 7 positions match TRBD2. The CDR3 has 15 amino acids. Germline CDR1 and CDR2: DFQATT and SNEGSKA (reference sequence). Losses at the gene ends were 0 bases for V and 7 bases for J; bases not matched to a gene: 9.

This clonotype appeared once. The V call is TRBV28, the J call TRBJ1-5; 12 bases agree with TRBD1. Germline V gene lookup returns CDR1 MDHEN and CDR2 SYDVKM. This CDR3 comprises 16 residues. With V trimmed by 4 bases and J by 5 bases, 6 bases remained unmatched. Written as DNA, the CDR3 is TGTGCCAGCAGTTCCCGGGGACAGGGGGCGTATCAGCCCCAGCATTTT. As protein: CASSSRGQGAYQPQHF. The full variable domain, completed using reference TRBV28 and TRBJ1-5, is DVKVTQSSRYLVKRTGEKVFLECVQDMDHENMFWYRQDPGLGLRLIYFSYDVKMKEKGDIPEGYSVSREKKERFSLILESASTNQTSMYLCASSSRGQGAYQPQHFGDGTRLSIL.

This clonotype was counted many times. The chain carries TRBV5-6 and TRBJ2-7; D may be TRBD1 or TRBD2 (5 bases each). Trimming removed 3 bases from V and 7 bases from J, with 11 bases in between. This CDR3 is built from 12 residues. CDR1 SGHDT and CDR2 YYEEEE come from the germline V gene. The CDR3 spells CASSWGRGEQYF. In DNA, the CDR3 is TGTGCCAGCAGCTGGGGCCGGGGAGAGCAGTACTTC.

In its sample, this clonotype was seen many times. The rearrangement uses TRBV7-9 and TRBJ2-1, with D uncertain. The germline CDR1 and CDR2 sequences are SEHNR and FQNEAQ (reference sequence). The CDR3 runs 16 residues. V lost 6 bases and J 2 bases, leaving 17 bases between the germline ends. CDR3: CASSFFMGSPYNEQFF. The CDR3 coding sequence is TGTGCCAGCAGTTTCTTTATGGGTAGCCCCTACAATGAGCAGTTCTTC.

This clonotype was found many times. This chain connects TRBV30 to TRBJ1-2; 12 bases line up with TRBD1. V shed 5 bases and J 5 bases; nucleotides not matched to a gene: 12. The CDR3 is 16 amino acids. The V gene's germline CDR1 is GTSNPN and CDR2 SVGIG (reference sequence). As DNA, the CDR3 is TGTGCCTGGCTAGGAAGGGACAGGGGGCTCAAATATGGCTACACCTTC. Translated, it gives CAWLGRDRGLKYGYTF.

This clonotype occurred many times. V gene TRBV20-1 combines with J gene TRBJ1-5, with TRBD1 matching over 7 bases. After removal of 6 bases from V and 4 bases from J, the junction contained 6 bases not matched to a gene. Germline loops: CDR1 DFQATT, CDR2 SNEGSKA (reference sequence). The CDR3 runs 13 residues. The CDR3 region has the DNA TGCAGTGCGGGCAGGGGGGGAAATCAGCCCCAGCATTTT. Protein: CSAGRGGNQPQHF.

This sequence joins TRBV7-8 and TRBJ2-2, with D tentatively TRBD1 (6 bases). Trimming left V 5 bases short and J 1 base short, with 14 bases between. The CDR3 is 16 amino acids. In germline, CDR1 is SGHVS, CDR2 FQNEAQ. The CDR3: CASSLLRGKNTGELFF. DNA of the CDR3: TGTGCCAGCAGCCTCCTGAGGGGGAAGAACACCGGGGAGCTGTTTTTT.

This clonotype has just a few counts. The CDR3 nucleotides read TGCAGCGTTGAGGATGTCGGGAGGGCCAAAAATGAGCAGTTCTTC. This translates into CSVEDVGRAKNEQFF. The rearrangement uses TRBV29-1 and TRBJ2-1; the match to TRBD2 covers 8 bases. The ends lost 3 bases at V and 7 bases at J; junction bases unmatched: 11. This CDR3 is 15 amino acids long. Germline loops: CDR1 SQVTM, CDR2 ANQGSEA.

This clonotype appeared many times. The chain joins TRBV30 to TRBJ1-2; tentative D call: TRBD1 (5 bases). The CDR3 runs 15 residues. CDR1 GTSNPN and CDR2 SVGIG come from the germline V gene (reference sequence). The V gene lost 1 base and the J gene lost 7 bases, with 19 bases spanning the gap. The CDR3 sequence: CAWSAHSGLAGGYTF. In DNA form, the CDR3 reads TGTGCCTGGAGTGCCCACTCGGGACTGGCGGGTGGCTACACCTTC.

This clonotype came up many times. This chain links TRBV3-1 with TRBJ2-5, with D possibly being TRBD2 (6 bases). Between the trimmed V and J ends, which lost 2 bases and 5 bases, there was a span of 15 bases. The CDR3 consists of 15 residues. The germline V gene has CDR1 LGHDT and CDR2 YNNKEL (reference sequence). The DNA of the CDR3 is TGTGCCAGCAGCCAAATGACTAGGGAGGATGAGACCCAGTACTTC. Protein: CASSQMTREDETQYF.

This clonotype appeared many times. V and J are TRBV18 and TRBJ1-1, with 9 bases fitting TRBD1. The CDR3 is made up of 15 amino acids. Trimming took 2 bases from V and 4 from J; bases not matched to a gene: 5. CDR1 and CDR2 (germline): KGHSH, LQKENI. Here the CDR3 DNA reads TGTGCCAGCTCACCATGGACAGGGGAAGGCACTGAAGCTTTCTTT. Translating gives CASSPWTGEGTEAFF.

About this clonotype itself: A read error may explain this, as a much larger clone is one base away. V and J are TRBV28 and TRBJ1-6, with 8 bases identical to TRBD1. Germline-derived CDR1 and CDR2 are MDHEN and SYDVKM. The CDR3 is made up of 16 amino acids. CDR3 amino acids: CASRTGKWSYDSPLHF. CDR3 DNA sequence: TGTGCCAGCCGGACAGGGAAATGGTCCTATGATTCACCCCTCCACTTT.

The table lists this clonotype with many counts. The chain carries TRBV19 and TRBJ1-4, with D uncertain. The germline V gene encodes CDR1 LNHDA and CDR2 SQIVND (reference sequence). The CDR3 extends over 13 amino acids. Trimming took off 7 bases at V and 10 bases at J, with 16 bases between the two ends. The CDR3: CASTLPPFGKLFF. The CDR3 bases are TGTGCCAGTACACTCCCCCCGTTTGGAAAACTGTTTTTT.

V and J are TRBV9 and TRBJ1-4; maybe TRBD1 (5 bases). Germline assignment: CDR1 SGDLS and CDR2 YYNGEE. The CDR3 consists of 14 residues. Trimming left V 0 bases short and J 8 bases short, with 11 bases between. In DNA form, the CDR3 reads TGTGCCAGCAGCGTAGCAGGGAGGGACGAAAAACTGTTTTTT. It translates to CASSVAGRDEKLFF. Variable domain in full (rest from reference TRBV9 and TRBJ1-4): DSGVTQTPKHLITATGQRVTLRCSPRSGDLSVYWYQQSLDQGLQFLIQYYNGEERAKGNILERFSAQQFPDLHSELNLSSLELGDSALYFCASSVAGRDEKLFFGSGTQLSVL.

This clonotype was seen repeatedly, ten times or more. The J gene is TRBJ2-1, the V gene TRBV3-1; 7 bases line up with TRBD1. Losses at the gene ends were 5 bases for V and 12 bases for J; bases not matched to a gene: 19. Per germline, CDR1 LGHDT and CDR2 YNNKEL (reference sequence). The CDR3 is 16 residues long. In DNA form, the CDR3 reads TGTGCCAGCAGCGCGCAGTGGGTAGGGGGCTCATTGGGGCAGTTCTTC. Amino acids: CASSAQWVGGSLGQFF.

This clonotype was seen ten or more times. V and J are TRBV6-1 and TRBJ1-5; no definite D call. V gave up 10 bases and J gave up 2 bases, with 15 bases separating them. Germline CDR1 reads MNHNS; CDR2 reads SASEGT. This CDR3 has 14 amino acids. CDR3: CATRLKAGNQPQHF. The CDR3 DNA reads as TGTGCCACCCGCCTTAAAGCGGGCAATCAGCCCCAGCATTTT.

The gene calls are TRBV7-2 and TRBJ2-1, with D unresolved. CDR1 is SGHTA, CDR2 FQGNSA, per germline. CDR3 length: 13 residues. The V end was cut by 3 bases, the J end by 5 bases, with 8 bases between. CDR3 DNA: TGTGCCAGCAGCTTTACAGAAAACAATGAGCAGTTCTTC. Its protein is CASSFTENNEQFF.

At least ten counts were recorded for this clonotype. The CDR3 DNA follows: TGTGCCAGCAGTAATATGTCAGGAGATGAAAAACTGTTTTTT. It codes for CASSNMSGDEKLFF. The chain combines TRBV6-1 with TRBJ1-4; D gene unclear. The CDR3 loop spans 14 amino acids. CDR1 and CDR2 from the germline V gene are MNHNS and SASEGT. Trimming removed 5 bases from V and 6 bases from J, with 13 bases in between.

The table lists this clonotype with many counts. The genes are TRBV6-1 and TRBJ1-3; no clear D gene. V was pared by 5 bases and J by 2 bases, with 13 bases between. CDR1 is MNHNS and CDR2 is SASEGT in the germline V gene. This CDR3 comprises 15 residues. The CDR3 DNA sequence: TGTGCCAGCAGTTACAATCGGGCAGCTGGAAACACCATATATTTT. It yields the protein CASSYNRAAGNTIYF.

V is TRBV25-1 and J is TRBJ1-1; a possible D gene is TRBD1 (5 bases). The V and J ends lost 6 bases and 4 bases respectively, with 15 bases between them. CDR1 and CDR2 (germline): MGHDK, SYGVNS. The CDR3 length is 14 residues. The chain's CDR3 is CASSLGDGITEAFF. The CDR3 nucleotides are TGTGCCAGCAGCCTCGGGGACGGGATCACTGAAGCTTTCTTT.

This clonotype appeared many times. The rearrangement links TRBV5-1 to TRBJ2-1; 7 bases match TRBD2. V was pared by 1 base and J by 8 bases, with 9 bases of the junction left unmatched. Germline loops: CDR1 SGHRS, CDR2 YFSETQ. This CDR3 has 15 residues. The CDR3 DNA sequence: TGCGCCAGCAGCTTGCGAGGGAGGGCCCTGGATGAGCAGTTCTTC. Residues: CASSLRGRALDEQFF.

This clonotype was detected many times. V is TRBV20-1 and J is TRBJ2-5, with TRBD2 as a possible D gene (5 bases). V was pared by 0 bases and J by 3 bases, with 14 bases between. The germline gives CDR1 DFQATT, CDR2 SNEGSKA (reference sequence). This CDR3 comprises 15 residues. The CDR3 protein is CSARDIRDFKETQYF. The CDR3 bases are TGCAGTGCTAGAGATATACGGGATTTTAAAGAGACCCAGTACTTC.

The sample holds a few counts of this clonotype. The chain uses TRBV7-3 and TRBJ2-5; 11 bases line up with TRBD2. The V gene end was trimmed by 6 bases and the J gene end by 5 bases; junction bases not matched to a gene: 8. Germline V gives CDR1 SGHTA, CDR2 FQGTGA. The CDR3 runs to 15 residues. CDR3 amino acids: CASSVSGGAWETQYF. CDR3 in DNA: TGTGCCAGCAGTGTTAGCGGGGGGGCATGGGAGACCCAGTACTTC.

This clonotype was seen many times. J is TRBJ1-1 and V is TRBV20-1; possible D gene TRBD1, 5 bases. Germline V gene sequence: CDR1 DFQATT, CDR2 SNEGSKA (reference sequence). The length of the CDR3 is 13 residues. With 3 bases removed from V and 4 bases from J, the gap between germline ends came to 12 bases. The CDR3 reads CSARGEGITEAFF. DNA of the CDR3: TGCAGTGCTAGGGGTGAGGGGATCACTGAAGCTTTCTTT.

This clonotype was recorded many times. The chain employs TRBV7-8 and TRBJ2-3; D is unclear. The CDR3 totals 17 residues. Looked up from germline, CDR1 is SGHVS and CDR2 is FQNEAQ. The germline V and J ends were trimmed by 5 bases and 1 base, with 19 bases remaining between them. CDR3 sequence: CASSPSVSLSGTDTQYF. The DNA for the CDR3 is TGTGCCAGCAGCCCTTCGGTGAGCCTTTCCGGCACAGATACGCAGTATTTT.